This TCR beta chain originates from a study of T cell responses to AZD1222 COVID-19 vaccine. Points from the study as a whole: Among the donors, most were white British and more were female, and clonal diversity was possibly underestimated.

This clone was picked up one time. Its antigen is currently unknown. This CDR3 spans 16 amino acids. Germline V gene lookup returns CDR1 PRHDT and CDR2 FYEKMQ (reference sequence). V shed 5 bases, J shed 0 bases, and the junction held 5 bases outside the gene matches. Assay used: immunoSEQ multiplex PCR; TCRdb lists only in-frame clones, some missing. In the table there are about 150,000 clones, roughly 89% of which are singletons. The receptor's source is an adult in good health. The V gene is TRBV13, the J gene TRBJ2-3; TRBD2 matches 10 bases. Sequenced material: peripheral blood, taken on day 0 of AZD1222 vaccination. The CDR3 sequence is CASSQGLAISTDTQYF. CDR3 bases: TGTGCCAGCAGCCAGGGACTAGCGATTAGCACAGATACGCAGTATTTT. Using reference TRBV13 and TRBJ2-3 for the parts outside the CDR3, the full variable domain is AAGVIQSPRHLIKEKRETATLKCYPIPRHDTVYWYQQGPGQDPQFLISFYEKMQSDKGSIPDRFSAQQFSDYHSELNMSSLELGDSALYFCASSQGLAISTDTQYFGPGTRLTVL.